This entry features one T cell receptor beta chain sequence. No cognate antigen has been identified for it. It has no much larger one-base neighbor in the sample; base qualities were not kept. In Seattle, one collaborating source enrolled patients while the infection was active and tracked those patients longitudinally over the course of disease. Each collaborating institution followed its own protocols to collect whole blood in K2EDTA tubes. Collaborator samples were shipped for TCRbeta analysis as frozen whole blood, isolated PBMCs, or DNA extracted from either sample type. This record belongs to a study of blood T cell repertoires in COVID-19 (dated by TCRdb to between 2020 and 2021). Regarding the complete study: The collaborator samples originated in the United States, Italy and Spain and spanned the acute and convalescent phases of COVID-19. The samples were drawn from two sources: the first 160 participants of the ongoing ImmuneRACE study, and 1,200 or so subjects contributed by 6 global collaborators. Subjects who had been exposed to COVID-19, were actively infected with it, or had recovered from it provided the deeply sampled blood TCRbeta repertoires that made up the dataset. HLA class I and class II types, where available, came from metadata supplied by the sample provider rather than from assay-based typing. The material from the prospective study consisted of cDNA or gDNA derived from T cells, B-cell-depleted T cells, or PBMCs. A freely available public database, intended as a resource for researchers studying the immune response to SARS-CoV-2, is where the repertoires were released. A de-identified subject ID, COVID-19 status, age in years and sex were almost always included in the sample metadata.

V and J are truncated by 6 bases and 1 base respectively, leaving an intervening sequence of 12 bases. From the cysteine through the phenylalanine, the CDR3 covers 14 amino acids. Kept here is only the CDR3 DNA, which spans 42 bases and is read in frame from base 1. Via the germline V gene, CDR1 is SGHRS and CDR2 YFSETQ. TCRbeta CDR3 regions were amplified from genomic DNA using the immunoSEQ Assay, a bias-controlled multiplex PCR. For the original study's pipeline: The number of nucleated cells in each sample was estimated by amplification of reference gene primers within the assay. To quantify the absolute abundance of each unique TCRbeta CDR3 rearrangement, sequence reads were collapsed and filtered. For each sample, productive Simpson clonality was calculated by taking the square root of Simpson's diversity index across productive rearrangements. TCRdb provides this immuneACCESS table in a form limited to in-frame rearrangements. Some clones are lacking; in checked studies, under half of them reflect an unresolved V gene, and why the rest are absent is not known. V and J calls and clone size follow that table, whereas D and trimming were derived from the DNA. Within this sample are around 300,000 clones, with 90% of them counted one time only. The ten largest clones capture roughly 7% of the sample.

On the study overall, not on this receptor specifically: Clinical and demographic metadata were provided uncurated, with the amount varying by source and participant.

This receptor chain uses TRBV5-1 and TRBJ2-3; D gene: possibly TRBD1, on 7 matching bases. This receptor was identified in a woman between 25 and 40 years old with COVID-19, enrolled during active disease. The sequenced material came from peripheral blood. The CDR3 protein sequence reads: CASKEGARTDTQYF. Read as DNA, the sequence is TGCGCCAGCAAGGAGGGGGCCCGCACAGATACGCAGTATTTT.